The T cell receptor (beta chain) under discussion was sequenced for a study of breast tumors, draining lymph nodes, adjacent tissues. Axillary draining lymph nodes of breast cancer patients supplied the node samples. V lost 6 bases and J 2 bases, leaving 20 bases between the germline ends. The CDR3 totals 18 residues. The V gene's germline CDR1 is SEHNR and CDR2 FQNEAQ (reference sequence). General observations from the study: Tumor repertoires ranked between lymph nodes and nontumor tissue in diversity, with V and J gene preferences.

TCRdb analysed the multiplex PCR reads with MiXCR anew, one entry per CDR3 protein. The data hold nearly 110,000 distinct CDR3 sequences, with about 31% observed a single time. This clonotype has at least ten counts. Antigen specificity is unknown. The sample consisted of axillary lymph node tissue. This TCR was sampled from a female donor with breast cancer. Some clones in this sample may be carry-over from other donors' samples. V and J are TRBV7-9 and TRBJ1-6; the D gene is possibly TRBD1 (6 bases). The CDR3 coding sequence is TGTGCCAGCAGTCACACAGGGCCTAGGGGGACCTATAATTCACCCCTCCACTTT. Encoded protein: CASSHTGPRGTYNSPLHF.